The clone carrying this TCR beta chain was observed a single time. The antigen remains unidentified. V lost 1 base to trimming and J lost 2 bases; unmatched junction nucleotides: 2. CDR1 and CDR2 from the germline V gene are SGHAT and FQNNGV. The length of the CDR3 is 15 residues. This entry belongs to a study of graft-versus-host responses after intestinal transplantation. The overall study: Recipients obtained multivisceral, liver-intestinal, or isolated intestinal transplants. Induction using anti-thymocyte globulin, followed by tacrolimus and steroids for about 3 years, was given to all recipients.

Sequencing used immunoSEQ multiplex PCR; TCRdb keeps in-frame clones, though not all of them. The sample has roughly 50,000 clones; 91% are singletons. Points from the study as a whole: GvH clones occurred in recipient marrow; some first appeared in ileum or blood. Circulating GvH clone levels at their peak were associated with HvG declines (early post-transplant).

This clonotype was sampled from a human patient who received an intestinal transplant, so some T cells may come from the graft donor. This chain links TRBV11-2 with TRBJ2-7; 10 bases fit TRBD2. Sequencing was performed on PBMCs, taken nearly 670 days after intestinal transplant. The CDR3 loop is CASSLGAGGPYEQYF. As DNA, the CDR3 is TGTGCCAGCAGCTTAGGAGCGGGGGGGCCCTACGAGCAGTACTTC.